This T cell receptor beta chain comes out of a study of human T cells and chemical hapten exposure. The sample's time point: pre-sensitization, week 0. Treatment noted: therapeutic diphenylcyclopropenone sensitization with weekly scalp DPC. Germline CDR1 is SEHNR and CDR2 is FQNEAQ (reference sequence). Trimming stripped 5 bases from V and 4 bases from J, with 14 bases between. The CDR3 totals 14 residues. Via MiXCR, TCRdb re-called the RACE reads, giving one row per CDR3 protein. The sample has approximately 370,000 distinct CDR3 sequences, about 5.4% seen once. This rearrangement joins TRBV7-9 to TRBJ2-5, with a tentative D call TRBD1 (6 bases). The source of this sequence is a woman between 18 and 29 years old with alopecia areata. Some clones in this sample may be carry-over from other donors' samples. The sequencing used whole blood, collected in connection with sensitization to the hapten diphenylcyclopropenone (DPC). In nucleotides, the CDR3 is TGTGCCAGCAGCCTCCACGCGGACAGAGAGACCCAGTACTTC. Translated, it gives CASSLHADRETQYF.